Presented here are 32 T cell receptor beta chains from one specimen sequenced in a study of T cells in Graves' hyperthyroidism and ophthalmopathy. Amplification of TCR beta CDR3 regions was performed using RNA transcripts as template. The TCR CDR3 first-round RT-PCR relied on the HTBI primer set. TCRdb analysed the multiplex PCR reads with MiXCR anew, one entry per CDR3 protein. The sample contains roughly 380,000 distinct CDR3 sequences, 15% to 20% of which appear only once. Sequenced material: blood. These receptor sequences come from a woman aged 18-29 years with Graves' hyperthyroidism.

This clonotype was seen at least ten times. The DNA for the CDR3 is TGTGCCAGCAGCGGGAGTATAGGGCTGATGAACACTGAAGCTTTCTTT. It yields the protein CASSGSIGLMNTEAFF. The chain uses TRBV9 and TRBJ1-1; D ambiguous. V was clipped by 3 bases and J by 0 bases, with 15 bases between them. Germline lookup yields CDR1 SGDLS and CDR2 YYNGEE. The CDR3 extends over 16 amino acids.

This clonotype was seen repeatedly, ten times or more. The chain is built from TRBV12-3 or TRBV12-4 and TRBJ1-2, with D hard to call. V was cut by 6 bases and J by 4 bases, with 12 bases left in between. The CDR3 has 13 amino acids. The CDR3 sequence is CASRSTVPYGYTF. The CDR3 nucleotides read TGTGCCAGCAGGTCCACCGTCCCCTATGGCTACACCTTC.

This clonotype was counted many times. V and J are TRBV7-9 and TRBJ2-5; tentatively, D is TRBD1 (5 bases). Trimming shortened V by 4 bases and J by 6 bases, and 18 bases separated the two germline ends. The CDR3 consists of 15 residues. From germline, CDR1 is SEHNR and CDR2 FQNEAQ (reference sequence). CDR3 residues: CASSSLDKGLKTQYF. The CDR3, as DNA: TGTGCCAGCAGCTCATTGGACAAGGGTTTGAAGACCCAGTACTTC. The whole variable domain, remainder taken from reference TRBV7-9 and TRBJ2-5, is DTGVSQNPRHKITKRGQNVTFRCDPISEHNRLYWYRQTLGQGPEFLTYFQNEAQLEKSRLLSDRFSAERPKGSFSTLEIQRTEQGDSAMYLCASSSLDKGLKTQYFGPGTRLLVL.

This rearrangement joins TRBV24-1 to TRBJ2-5; possible D gene TRBD1, 6 bases. The CDR3 has 14 residues. Germline lookup yields CDR1 KGHDR and CDR2 SFDVKD. Trimming cost V 4 bases and J 3 bases, with 11 bases left between them. The CDR3 here is CATSDPGQKETQYF. Written as DNA, the CDR3 is TGTGCCACCAGTGACCCTGGACAGAAAGAGACCCAGTACTTC.

This clonotype was counted at least ten times. This chain connects TRBV12-3 or TRBV12-4 to TRBJ1-2, with D hard to call. V dropped 6 bases and J dropped 8 bases, with 10 bases sitting between them. This CDR3 has 11 residues. The CDR3 protein is CASRPERGYTF. CDR3 nucleotide sequence: TGTGCCAGCAGGCCCGAGAGGGGCTACACCTTC.

Only a few counts were recorded for this clonotype. The rearrangement joins TRBV27 to TRBJ1-2, with 7 bases matching TRBD1. V lost 5 bases, J lost 1 base, and 7 bases stayed unmatched. Germline lookup yields CDR1 MNHEY and CDR2 SMNVEV (reference sequence). The CDR3 has 15 residues. As DNA, the CDR3 is TGTGCCAGCAGTCCACAGGGGAGGGGTAACTATGGCTACACCTTC. Encoded protein: CASSPQGRGNYGYTF.

Worth noting for this clonotype: A read error may produce the germline difference seen at one junction end. The rearrangement uses TRBV14 and TRBJ1-1, with D uncertain. Germline loops: CDR1 SGHDN, CDR2 FVKESK. This CDR3 is 13 amino acids long. The CDR3 protein is CASTQQLYTEAFF. DNA for the CDR3: TGTGCCAGCACCCAACAGCTTTACACTGAAGCTTTCTTT.

In its sample, this clonotype was seen many times. The rearrangement uses TRBV20-1 and TRBJ2-5; TRBD2 matches at 7 bases. The length of the CDR3 is 10 residues. CDR1 is DFQATT, CDR2 SNEGSKA, per germline (reference sequence). In nucleotides, the CDR3 is TGCGCGGGGGTCCAAGAGACCCAGTACTTC. Translated: CAGVQETQYF.

In this sample, this clonotype turned up many times. The V call is TRBV29-1, the J call TRBJ2-7; D remains ambiguous. The CDR3 has 12 amino acids. Trimming stripped 2 bases from V and 3 bases from J, with 8 bases between. CDR1 and CDR2 (germline): SQVTM, ANQGSEA. CDR3 in DNA: TGCAGCGTTGAATCGACCAACTACGAGCAGTACTTC. It encodes CSVESTNYEQYF.

This clonotype was counted many times. The chain couples TRBV5-1 to TRBJ2-7; D might be TRBD1 (6 bases). The CDR3 extends over 15 amino acids. CDR1 is SGHRS, CDR2 YFSETQ, per germline. The V gene lost 4 bases and the J gene lost 3 bases, with 17 bases spanning the gap. The CDR3 loop is CASSKQGHSVYEQYF. The CDR3 region has the DNA TGCGCCAGCAGCAAACAGGGCCATTCCGTCTACGAGCAGTACTTC.

Many counts were recorded for this clonotype. The chain is built from TRBV27 and TRBJ1-1; D unclear. This CDR3 contains 13 residues. Trimming cost V 3 bases and J 2 bases, with 7 bases left between them. Germline loops: CDR1 MNHEY, CDR2 SMNVEV (reference sequence). The CDR3 sequence: CASSFSVNTEAFF. CDR3 nucleotides: TGTGCCAGCAGTTTTAGCGTTAACACTGAAGCTTTCTTT.

This sequence joins TRBV6-1 and TRBJ2-7, with D perhaps matching TRBD1 (5 bases). V was clipped by 7 bases and J by 6 bases, with 16 bases between them. The CDR3 length is 13 residues. Germline CDR1 is MNHNS and CDR2 is SASEGT. CDR3 sequence: CASTQDTQREQYF. The DNA of the CDR3 is TGTGCCAGCACCCAGGACACCCAGCGCGAGCAGTACTTC.

This clonotype came up many times. V gene TRBV2 combines with J gene TRBJ2-5; D remains ambiguous. CDR1 and CDR2 from the germline V gene are SNHLY and FYNNEI. V lost 8 bases and J lost 1, with 11 bases in between. This CDR3 has 13 amino acids. CDR3 sequence (DNA): TGTGCCAGCGAAACCAATGCCCAAGAGACCCAGTACTTC. Protein: CASETNAQETQYF.

This clonotype was found a few times. The chain couples TRBV3-1 to TRBJ2-4, with D uncertain. With 4 bases removed from V and 9 bases from J, the gap between germline ends came to 13 bases. CDR1 and CDR2 from the germline V gene are LGHDT and YNNKEL (reference sequence). The CDR3 runs to 13 residues. CDR3 in amino acids: CASSPATGPIQYF. CDR3 DNA sequence: TGTGCCAGCAGCCCGGCAACGGGCCCCATTCAGTACTTC.

The sample holds many counts of this clonotype. This chain connects TRBV27 to TRBJ1-1; unclear D gene. The germline gives CDR1 MNHEY, CDR2 SMNVEV (reference sequence). The V gene lost 3 bases and the J gene lost 3 bases, with 8 bases spanning the gap. The CDR3 is made up of 13 amino acids. CDR3 protein: CASSLSYDTEAFF. CDR3 in DNA: TGTGCCAGCAGTTTGTCCTACGACACTGAAGCTTTCTTT.

This clonotype was seen ten or more times. V usage is TRBV15 and J usage is TRBJ2-4, with D maybe TRBD2 (6 bases). Deletions cut 1 base from V and 5 bases from J, with 9 bases between. CDR1 is LNHNV, CDR2 YYDKDF, per germline (reference sequence). The CDR3 sequence is 14 residues long. The CDR3 loop reads CATSRVPGENIQYF. DNA for the CDR3: TGTGCCACCAGCAGAGTGCCGGGGGAAAACATTCAGTACTTC.

V usage is TRBV7-9 and J usage is TRBJ1-1, with 7 bases aligning to TRBD1. The CDR3 runs 15 residues. V lost 5 bases, J lost 10 bases, and 16 bases stayed unmatched. The germline V gene encodes CDR1 SEHNR and CDR2 FQNEAQ (reference sequence). CDR3 sequence (DNA): TGTGCCAGCAGCCGTAGACAGGGAGTTGAAGGAGGAGCTTTCTTT. Its protein product is CASSRRQGVEGGAFF.

In this sample, this clonotype turned up many times. The chain couples TRBV20-1 to TRBJ2-5; tentative D call: TRBD1 (6 bases). The germline V gene has CDR1 DFQATT and CDR2 SNEGSKA (reference sequence). Between the trimmed V and J ends, which lost 0 bases and 4 bases, there was a span of 15 bases. The CDR3 extends over 15 amino acids. The CDR3: CSARDLRDTGETQYF. The DNA for the CDR3 is TGCAGTGCTAGAGATCTCCGGGACACCGGAGAGACCCAGTACTTC.

As concerns this clonotype: A clone one base away is much larger, so this may be a read error. The genes are TRBV4-1 and TRBJ2-7; D is uncertain. Per germline, CDR1 MGHRA and CDR2 YSYEKL. The V and J ends lost 2 bases and 6 bases respectively, with 14 bases between them. The CDR3 has 14 residues. CDR3 sequence (DNA): TGCGCCAGCAGCCAACTATTTTTGGGCTTCGAGCAGTACTTC. It encodes CASSQLFLGFEQYF.

This clonotype was seen only a few times. The V gene is TRBV9, the J gene TRBJ2-2, with TRBD1 matching 7 bases. V dropped 2 bases and J dropped 5; count of bases not matched to a gene: 12. The length of the CDR3 is 17 residues. Germline CDR1 reads SGDLS; CDR2 reads YYNGEE. The CDR3, as DNA: TGTGCCAGCAGCGTCCGGAACGGGACAGTATGGACCGGGGAGCTGTTTTTT. It encodes CASSVRNGTVWTGELFF.

The V and J genes are TRBV12-3 or TRBV12-4 and TRBJ1-1; D gene ambiguous. Trimming pared 1 base from V and 0 bases from J, leaving 21 bases between. This CDR3 region has 19 residues. The CDR3 DNA reads as TGTGCCAGCAGTTTAGGTAGGCGTGAGATTCGCTTCGTGAACACTGAAGCTTTCTTT. It translates to CASSLGRREIRFVNTEAFF.

This clonotype was recorded many times. The J gene is TRBJ1-1, the V gene TRBV6-1; D gene unclear. The CDR3 has 13 residues. CDR1 is MNHNS and CDR2 is SASEGT in the germline V gene. Between the trimmed V and J ends, which lost 8 bases and 3 bases, there was a span of 13 bases. The CDR3 bases are TGTGCCAGCGGGAAGGTGGTCGACACTGAAGCTTTCTTT. The encoded protein is CASGKVVDTEAFF.

This clonotype showed up many times. A junction end diverges from the germline sequence, so it may reflect a read error. This chain joins TRBV6-5 and TRBJ2-2, with a tentative D call TRBD2 (5 bases). CDR1 and CDR2 from the germline V gene are MNHEY and SVGAGI. CDR3 length: 15 amino acids. CDR3 coding DNA: TGTGCCAGCAGTAACAGTGGTGATGCTTCCGGGGAGCTGGTTTTT. It translates to CASSNSGDASGELVF.

The sample holds many counts of this clonotype. The chain couples TRBV28 to TRBJ2-2; D remains unclear. The ends were cut back, 8 bases at V and 4 bases at J, with 20 bases in the middle. There are 16 residues in the CDR3. The germline V gene encodes CDR1 MDHEN and CDR2 SYDVKM. In DNA form, the CDR3 reads TGTGCCAGCCGCACGTCCGGGCCATTAGGCACCGGGGAGCTGTTTTTT. Its protein is CASRTSGPLGTGELFF.

This clonotype was detected many times. The chain links TRBV5-1 to TRBJ2-7; TRBD2 matches at 8 bases. The CDR3 covers 15 residues. Germline CDR1 is SGHRS and CDR2 is YFSETQ. V shed 0 bases, J shed 4 bases, and the junction held 6 bases outside the gene matches. The CDR3, as DNA: TGCGCCAGCAGCTTGGGGACTAGCAGGTCTTACGAGCAGTACTTC. Protein: CASSLGTSRSYEQYF. Full variable domain (missing parts from reference TRBV5-1 and TRBJ2-7): KAGVTQTPRYLIKTRGQQVTLSCSPISGHRSVSWYQQTPGQGLQFLFEYFSETQRNKGNFPGRFSGRQFSNSRSEMNVSTLELGDSALYLCASSLGTSRSYEQYFGPGTRLTVT.

This clonotype was recorded at least ten times. V usage is TRBV30 and J usage is TRBJ2-2; D might be TRBD1 or TRBD2, each matching 5 bases. CDR3 length: 13 residues. Per germline, CDR1 GTSNPN and CDR2 SVGIG (reference sequence). The V and J ends lost 5 bases and 4 bases respectively, with 11 bases between them. The CDR3 DNA sequence: TGTGCCTGGGGCGAGGGGAGCACCGGGGAGCTGTTTTTT. Protein: CAWGEGSTGELFF.

This clonotype has at least ten counts. This rearrangement joins TRBV20-1 to TRBJ2-7, with 8 bases lining up with TRBD1. Trimming at V came to 5 bases and at J to 2 bases, leaving 5 bases not matched to a gene. This CDR3 comprises 13 residues. Germline V gives CDR1 DFQATT, CDR2 SNEGSKA (reference sequence). Here the CDR3 reads CSAPDRAAYEQYF. CDR3 sequence (DNA): TGCAGTGCTCCGGACAGGGCAGCCTACGAGCAGTACTTC.

This clonotype was observed many times. The chain has TRBV6-5 and TRBJ2-2; D possibly matches TRBD1 or TRBD2 (5 bases each). This CDR3 region has 14 residues. The V gene's germline CDR1 is MNHEY and CDR2 SVGAGI. V lost 2 bases to trimming and J lost 6 bases, with 10 bases between them. The CDR3 here is CASSYRDRPGELFF. For the CDR3, the DNA is TGTGCCAGCAGTTACCGGGACCGCCCCGGGGAGCTGTTTTTT.

Many counts were recorded for this clonotype. The chain links TRBV29-1 to TRBJ2-7, with 8 positions matching TRBD1. The length of the CDR3 is 14 residues. J gave up 3 bases and V 6 bases, and 10 bases lay outside the gene matches. Germline V gene sequence: CDR1 SQVTM, CDR2 ANQGSEA. Written as DNA, the CDR3 is TGCAGCGTCCCTAGGGACAGGAATTTCTACGAGCAGTACTTC. This translates into CSVPRDRNFYEQYF.

The V call is TRBV5-1, the J call TRBJ2-5, with TRBD2 matching 9 bases. This CDR3 has 15 residues. Trimming removed 0 bases from V and 3 bases from J; junction bases left unmatched: 3. Per the germline V gene, CDR1 is SGHRS and CDR2 is YFSETQ. The CDR3 DNA reads TGCGCCAGCAGCTTGGCCTCTAGCGGGGAAGAGACCCAGTACTTC. Protein: CASSLASSGEETQYF.

This clonotype was counted at least ten times. The chain has TRBV18 and TRBJ1-5; TRBD1 is a possible D gene (5 bases). The ends were cut back, 3 bases at V and 3 bases at J, with 9 bases in the middle. The CDR3 is made up of 14 amino acids. Germline V gene data show CDR1 as KGHSH and CDR2 as LQKENI. The CDR3 coding sequence is TGTGCCAGCTCACCGTGGGGGAACAATCAGCCCCAGCATTTT. Residues: CASSPWGNNQPQHF.

This clonotype was found many times. This chain joins TRBV27 and TRBJ2-2; the D is unclear. The CDR3 has 15 amino acids. Trimming took off 3 bases at V and 0 bases at J, with 8 bases between the two ends. Germline CDR1 and CDR2: MNHEY and SMNVEV (reference sequence). CDR3 coding DNA: TGTGCCAGCAGTTTTAGGGCAGCGAACACCGGGGAGCTGTTTTTT. This gives the protein CASSFRAANTGELFF.